The present TCR beta chain was sequenced within a study of blood T cell repertoires in COVID-19. Study as a whole: Samples representing acute and convalescent COVID-19 were sourced from the United States, Italy and Spain. From T cells, B-cell-depleted T cells, or PBMCs came the material, which was cDNA or gDNA.

This CDR3 has 17 amino acids. Germline values: CDR1 SGDLS, CDR2 YYNGEE. Trimming removed 4 bases from V and 0 bases from J, with 19 bases in between. In the original workflow: Nucleated cell number was recorded as an estimate derived from reference gene primer amplification. TCRdb's copy holds only in-frame clones and misses some; the assay was immunoSEQ multiplex PCR. D and trimming come from the DNA, and the V and J calls and clone size come from that table. The sample consists of 100,000 to 120,000 clones, roughly 90% of them appearing once. This clonotype originated in a woman between 70 and 85 years old who had recovered from COVID-19. The V and J genes are TRBV9 and TRBJ1-2; perhaps TRBD1 as D (6 bases). The sequenced sample consisted of peripheral blood. The CDR3 sequence: CASSPGTSYKTNYGYTF. CDR3 coding DNA: TGTGCCAGCAGCCCCGGGACAAGCTATAAGACTAACTATGGCTACACCTTC.